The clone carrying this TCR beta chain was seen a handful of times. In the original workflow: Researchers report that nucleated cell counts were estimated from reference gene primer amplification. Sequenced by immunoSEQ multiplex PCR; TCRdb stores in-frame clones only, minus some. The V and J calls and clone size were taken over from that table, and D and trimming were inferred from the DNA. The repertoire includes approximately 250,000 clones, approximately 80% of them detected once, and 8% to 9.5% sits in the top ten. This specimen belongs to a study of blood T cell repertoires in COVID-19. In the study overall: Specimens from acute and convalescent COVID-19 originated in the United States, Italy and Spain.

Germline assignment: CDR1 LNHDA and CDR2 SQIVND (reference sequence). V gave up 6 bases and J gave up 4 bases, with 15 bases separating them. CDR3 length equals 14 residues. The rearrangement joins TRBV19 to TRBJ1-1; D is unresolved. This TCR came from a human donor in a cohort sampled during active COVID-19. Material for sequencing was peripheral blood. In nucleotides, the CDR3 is TGTGCCAGTAGGCCCCTATTACGGGTCACTGAAGCTTTCTTT. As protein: CASRPLLRVTEAFF.